One sample yielded the 3 T cell receptor beta chains listed below, sequenced in a study of blood T cells in healthy people across ages. The second PCR ran roughly 6 to 11 cycles with a sample-barcoded 5' primer and J-beta primers. TCRdb recomputed calls from the 5' RACE reads with MiXCR, one row per CDR3 protein. Here the sample spans roughly 1.9 million distinct CDR3 sequences, 35% to 50% being singletons. Sequencing was done on a sample of blood. The source is a human donor in good health.

The rearrangement joins TRBV4-2 to TRBJ2-1; 9 bases line up with TRBD2. The CDR3 totals 16 residues. The germline gives CDR1 LGHNA, CDR2 YNFKEQ. V was pared by 1 base and J by 4 bases, with 5 bases of the junction left unmatched. This CDR3 reads CASSQGIAGVYNEQFF. For the CDR3, the DNA is TGTGCCAGCAGCCAAGGCATAGCGGGGGTGTACAATGAGCAGTTCTTC.

The gene calls are TRBV20-1 and TRBJ1-1; TRBD1 matches at 9 bases. Germline V gene data show CDR1 as DFQATT and CDR2 as SNEGSKA (reference sequence). V shed 6 bases and J 4 bases; nucleotides not matched to a gene: 9. This CDR3 is built from 14 residues. CDR3 residues: CSAATGGRGTEAFF. CDR3 DNA sequence: TGCAGTGCCGCCACAGGGGGCAGAGGCACTGAAGCTTTCTTT.

This clonotype was picked up a small number of times. The junction departs from germline at one end; a sequencing error may be responsible. V usage is TRBV5-1 and J usage is TRBJ1-5; 8 nucleotides agree with TRBD1. Germline assignment: CDR1 SGHRS and CDR2 YFSETQ. The CDR3 runs 15 residues. Here the CDR3 DNA reads TGTGCCAGCTCACTTTCGGGACAGGGCAATCAGCCCCAGCATTTT. Protein product: CASSLSGQGNQPQHF.